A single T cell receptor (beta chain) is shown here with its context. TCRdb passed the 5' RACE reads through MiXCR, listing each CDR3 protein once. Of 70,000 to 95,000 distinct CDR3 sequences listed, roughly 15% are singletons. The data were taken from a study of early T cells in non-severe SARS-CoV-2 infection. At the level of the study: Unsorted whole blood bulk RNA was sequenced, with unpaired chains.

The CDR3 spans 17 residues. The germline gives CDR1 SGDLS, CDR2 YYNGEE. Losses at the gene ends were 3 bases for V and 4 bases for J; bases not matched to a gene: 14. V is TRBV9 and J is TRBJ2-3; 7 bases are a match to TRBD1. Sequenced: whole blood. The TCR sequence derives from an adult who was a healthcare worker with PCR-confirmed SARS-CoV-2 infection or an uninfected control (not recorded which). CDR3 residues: CASSGPRRQGAADTQYF. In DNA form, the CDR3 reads TGTGCCAGCAGCGGACCCCGAAGACAGGGCGCGGCAGATACGCAGTATTTT.